This T cell receptor beta chain was observed in a study of sequential checkpoint blockade in melanoma. Regarding treatment: randomized to nivolumab then ipilimumab (arm A) or the reverse (arm B). None of the patients previously received DNA-damaging chemotherapy. The table came from immunoSEQ multiplex PCR; TCRdb's copy has only in-frame clones and leaves some out. This table holds under 20,000 clones, about 86% found once. Looked up from germline, CDR1 is GTSNPN and CDR2 is SVGIG (reference sequence). This CDR3 contains 14 residues. Trimming left V 0 bases short and J 6 bases short, with 12 bases between.

The specimen comprised CD8+ T cells sorted from blood (inferred from file names), sampled from a patient given nivolumab and ipilimumab in sequence. This TCR was sampled from a human donor with melanoma. J is TRBJ2-1 and V is TRBV30; D call uncertain. CDR3 in amino acids: CAWSVISSRNEQFF. As DNA, the CDR3 is TGTGCCTGGAGTGTCATTAGCTCTCGCAATGAGCAGTTCTTC.